One and the same sample provided the 32 T cell receptor beta chains below, sequenced in a study of beta chain features in type 1 diabetes. Antigen specificity for these receptors is unknown. What was sequenced were expressed TCRB transcripts, since all of the isolated RNA had been reverse transcribed. The protocol was immunoSEQ multiplex PCR, while the TCRdb copy is restricted to in-frame clones and leaves out a portion. The sample consists of 250,000 or so clones, approximately 15% of them appearing once. Notes on the study in general: Type 1 diabetes patients showed a moderate but significant shortening of TCRB CDR3s in all four CD4+ subsets.

The material sequenced was naive CD4+ T cells from blood. Receptor source: a man aged 30-40 years with type 1 diabetes.

To note about this clone: The junction shows a germline mismatch at one end, possibly a read error. The V and J genes are TRBV7-7 and TRBJ2-5; D perhaps matches TRBD1 (5 bases). CDR1 is SSHAT and CDR2 is FNYEAQ in the germline V gene (reference sequence). The CDR3 loop spans 13 amino acids. The CDR3 reads CASSFGREETQYF. The CDR3 DNA reads TGTGCTAGCAGCTTCGGCAGGGAAGAGACCCAGTACTTC. The complete variable domain, with remaining parts taken from reference TRBV7-7 and TRBJ2-5, reads GAGVSQSPRYKVTKRGQDVTLRCDPISSHATLYWYQQALGQGPEFLTYFNYEAQPDKSGLPSDRFSAERPEGSISTLTIQRTEQRDSAMYRCASSFGREETQYFGPGTRLLVL.

There are a few counts of this clone. The junction departs from the called germline gene at one end, perhaps through a read error. The chain has TRBV18 and TRBJ1-2, with 7 nucleotides matching TRBD1. The CDR3 extends over 14 amino acids. Per germline, CDR1 KGHSH and CDR2 LQKENI. CDR3: CASSPDRDSNGYAF. Written as DNA, the CDR3 is TGTGCCAGCTCACCTGACAGGGACAGTAATGGCTACGCCTTC.

The V and J genes are TRBV6-5 and TRBJ1-2; tentatively, D is TRBD1 (6 bases). The CDR3 is made up of 15 amino acids. Germline V gives CDR1 MNHEY, CDR2 SVGAGI. V shed 4 bases and J shed 4 bases, with 16 bases lying between them. The CDR3 coding sequence is TGTGCCAGCAGTTTCTCGAACGGGGGGGCCTATGGCTACACCTTC. This translates into CASSFSNGGAYGYTF.

V usage is TRBV6-5 and J usage is TRBJ2-5; the match to TRBD1 covers 10 bases. This CDR3 has 16 amino acids. V lost 1 base, J lost 3 bases, and 5 bases stayed unmatched. Germline V CDR1 and CDR2: MNHEY, SVGAGI. The CDR3 region has the DNA TGTGCCAGCAGTTACTTTGGCGGGACAGGGGAAGAGACCCAGTACTTC. It translates to CASSYFGGTGEETQYF.

Only a few counts were recorded for this clone. The chain has TRBV27 and TRBJ1-5, with a tentative D call TRBD1 (5 bases). V lost 3 bases to trimming and J lost 3 bases, with 9 bases between them. The CDR3 has 14 amino acids. Germline V gene lookup returns CDR1 MNHEY and CDR2 SMNVEV (reference sequence). CDR3 loop: CASSLGGVNQPQHF. The DNA for the CDR3 is TGTGCCAGCAGTTTGGGGGGGGTCAATCAGCCCCAGCATTTT.

CDR3 protein: CASSEEGAVSRTEAFF. The CDR3 nucleotides are TGTGCCAGCAGTGAGGAGGGGGCCGTCAGTAGGACTGAAGCTTTCTTT. The chain is built from TRBV25-1 and TRBJ1-1; 7 bases agree with TRBD1. Germline loops: CDR1 MGHDK, CDR2 SYGVNS. The length of the CDR3 is 16 residues. The trim removed 3 bases at V and 5 bases at J, leaving 12 bases unmatched.

The gene calls are TRBV30 and TRBJ1-1; 8 positions agree with TRBD1. V was pared by 0 bases and J by 0 bases, with 12 bases of the junction left unmatched. Germline V gene data show CDR1 as GTSNPN and CDR2 as SVGIG (reference sequence). There are 18 residues in the CDR3. This chain's CDR3 is CAWSVRSRGLIMNTEAFF. The DNA for the CDR3 is TGTGCCTGGAGTGTAAGAAGCAGGGGGCTCATCATGAACACTGAAGCTTTCTTT.

This clone has just a few counts. The V gene is TRBV30, the J gene TRBJ2-1; D may be TRBD1 (5 bases). V lost 2 bases and J 6 bases, leaving 14 bases between the germline ends. The length of the CDR3 is 14 residues. Per the germline V gene, CDR1 is GTSNPN and CDR2 is SVGIG (reference sequence). The CDR3 DNA follows: TGTGCCTGGAGTTACTTGGACATTCGCAATGAGCAGTTCTTC. Its translation is CAWSYLDIRNEQFF.

Comments on this clone: The sample contains more than one DNA sequence encoding this CDR3. The V and J genes are TRBV5-1 and TRBJ1-4; TRBD1 matches at 10 bases. Trimming cost V 0 bases and J 8 bases; bases outside gene matches: 4. CDR3 length equals 15 residues. CDR1 SGHRS and CDR2 YFSETQ come from the germline V gene. Written as DNA, the CDR3 is TGCGCCAGCAGCTTGGGACAGGGGGCGGAGGAAAAACTGTTTTTT. Its protein product is CASSLGQGAEEKLFF.

This clone was recorded a few times. The chain combines TRBV7-9 with TRBJ2-7; D is possibly TRBD1 (6 bases). V was cut by 5 bases and J by 3 bases, with 14 bases left in between. This CDR3 contains 14 residues. Germline V gene lookup returns CDR1 SEHNR and CDR2 FQNEAQ (reference sequence). The chain's CDR3 is CASSAQGNSYEQYF. Written as DNA, the CDR3 is TGTGCCAGCAGCGCGCAGGGGAATAGCTACGAGCAGTACTTC.

V and J are TRBV5-4 and TRBJ1-2; 8 bases align to TRBD1. The CDR3 covers 16 residues. Germline-derived CDR1 and CDR2 are SGHNT and YYREEE (reference sequence). The V and J ends lost 4 bases and 4 bases, in that order; junction bases with no gene match: 12. CDR3 loop: CASSMNTGTGPYGYTF. Here the CDR3 DNA reads TGTGCCAGCAGCATGAATACCGGGACAGGACCCTATGGCTACACCTTC.

The chain combines TRBV7-2 with TRBJ2-5; 15 bases map to TRBD2. Germline V lookup: CDR1 SGHTA, CDR2 FQGNSA. CDR3 length: 15 amino acids. V dropped 5 bases and J dropped 5; count of bases not matched to a gene: 3. The DNA of the CDR3 is TGTGCCAGCAGCCTAGGGACTAGCGGGAGGGAGACCCAGTACTTC. It yields the protein CASSLGTSGRETQYF.

The chain is built from TRBV2 and TRBJ2-7, with 8 positions matching TRBD2. The CDR3 is 13 residues long. The ends lost 1 base at V and 6 bases at J; junction bases unmatched: 2. In germline, CDR1 is SNHLY, CDR2 FYNNEI. CDR3 DNA: TGTGCCAGCAGTGAAGTGGCGGGAGGCGAGCAGTACTTC. Translating gives CASSEVAGGEQYF.

The chain has TRBV30 and TRBJ2-2; TRBD1 agrees at 7 bases. V was pared by 5 bases and J by 4 bases, with 10 bases of the junction left unmatched. The CDR3 totals 15 residues. Germline lookup yields CDR1 GTSNPN and CDR2 SVGIG (reference sequence). In nucleotides, the CDR3 is TGTGCCTGGGAACAGGGGTTGTCAGGCACCGGGGAGCTGTTTTTT. Its protein product is CAWEQGLSGTGELFF.

V and J are TRBV6-1 and TRBJ1-5; D gene ambiguous. The CDR3 runs to 14 residues. Trimming shortened V by 6 bases and J by 7 bases, and 16 bases separated the two germline ends. Germline CDR1 and CDR2: MNHNS and SASEGT. The chain's CDR3 is CASRETFHGQPQHF. The CDR3 DNA sequence: TGTGCCAGCAGAGAGACATTTCACGGACAGCCCCAGCATTTT.

This clone turned up a few times. The rearrangement links TRBV18 to TRBJ2-1, with D maybe TRBD2 (6 bases). The ends were cut back, 3 bases at V and 4 bases at J, with 13 bases in the middle. Germline V CDR1 and CDR2: KGHSH, LQKENI. This CDR3 has 15 amino acids. CDR3 DNA sequence: TGTGCCAGCTCACCGGGTACGGGAGAGTACAATGAGCAGTTCTTC. Its translation is CASSPGTGEYNEQFF.

There are many counts of this clone. V gene TRBV23-1 combines with J gene TRBJ2-3, with D possibly matching TRBD1 (5 bases). TRBV23-1 is an ORF for which the function is uncertain. The V and J ends lost 0 bases and 5 bases respectively, with 15 bases between them. The CDR3 sequence is 16 residues long. The DNA for the CDR3 is TGCGCCAGCAGTCAATCGACGACCGGCAGGGAAGATACGCAGTATTTT. Residues: CASSQSTTGREDTQYF.

This clone has only a few counts. This sequence joins TRBV19 and TRBJ2-2, with D unclear. The CDR3 extends over 16 amino acids. The V gene's germline CDR1 is LNHDA and CDR2 SQIVND (reference sequence). Trimming took off 7 bases at V and 3 bases at J, with 18 bases between the two ends. The CDR3 protein is CASTTKVSTDTGELFF. CDR3 sequence (DNA): TGTGCCAGTACCACCAAGGTATCTACAGACACCGGGGAGCTGTTTTTT.

The chain is built from TRBV7-9 and TRBJ1-1; possibly TRBD1 for D (6 bases). The CDR3 contains 15 residues. Germline lookup yields CDR1 SEHNR and CDR2 FQNEAQ (reference sequence). V was trimmed by 5 bases and J by 0 bases, leaving 13 bases between them. The CDR3 is CASSAGTQMNTEAFF. In DNA form, the CDR3 reads TGTGCCAGCAGCGCCGGGACACAGATGAACACTGAAGCTTTCTTT.

The V and J genes are TRBV29-1 and TRBJ2-7; D is possibly TRBD2 (5 bases). This CDR3 region has 15 residues. Deletions cut 5 bases from V and 2 bases from J, with 19 bases between. The germline V gene encodes CDR1 SQVTM and CDR2 ANQGSEA. CDR3 amino acids: CSVRKGQGLAYEQYF. The CDR3, as DNA: TGCAGCGTTCGGAAGGGCCAAGGACTTGCCTACGAGCAGTACTTC.

This clone has just a few counts. The chain uses TRBV5-6 and TRBJ2-5, with TRBD2 matching 7 bases. The CDR3 spans 15 residues. The germline V gene has CDR1 SGHDT and CDR2 YYEEEE. The ends lost 8 bases at V and 2 bases at J; junction bases unmatched: 12. CDR3 nucleotides: TGTGCCAGTTCCGCCTTGGGGGGGGATCAAGAGACCCAGTACTTC. This encodes CASSALGGDQETQYF.

The rearrangement links TRBV7-6 to TRBJ2-7; 7 bases match TRBD2. This CDR3 spans 16 amino acids. Trimming removed 5 bases from V and 5 bases from J; junction bases left unmatched: 15. Germline CDR1 and CDR2: SGHVS and FNYEAQ. CDR3 residues: CASSPLDAGEINEQYF. The CDR3 nucleotides read TGTGCCAGCAGCCCTCTAGACGCGGGAGAGATCAACGAGCAGTACTTC.

Only a few counts were recorded for this clone. The chain couples TRBV30 to TRBJ1-1; 7 nucleotides agree with TRBD1. The CDR3 has 12 residues. Germline values: CDR1 GTSNPN, CDR2 SVGIG (reference sequence). Trimming took 4 bases from V and 9 from J; bases not matched to a gene: 8. CDR3 DNA: TGTGCCTGGAAGACAGGGCGAGCTCAAGCTTTCTTT. It translates to CAWKTGRAQAFF.

The V gene is TRBV2, the J gene TRBJ1-2; 8 nucleotides align to TRBD1. Per germline, CDR1 SNHLY and CDR2 FYNNEI. V trimming: 8 bases; J trimming: 7 bases; junction bases outside the gene matches: 12. This CDR3 spans 14 amino acids. CDR3 nucleotide sequence: TGTGCCAGCGGTGCGACAGGGGTTCCATCTGGCTACACCTTC. Amino acids: CASGATGVPSGYTF.

This clone was seen more than once but under ten times. V and J are TRBV15 and TRBJ2-7, with D maybe TRBD1 (5 bases). The V gene lost 2 bases and the J gene lost 1 base, with 21 bases spanning the gap. The CDR3 sequence is 18 residues long. Germline-derived CDR1 and CDR2 are LNHNV and YYDKDF (reference sequence). In DNA, the CDR3 is TGTGCCACCAGCAGACCCCCCCGAATGGACACTGTTTCCTACGAGCAGTACTTC. This encodes CATSRPPRMDTVSYEQYF.

This clone was counted a single time. The V and J genes are TRBV29-1 and TRBJ1-1, with a weak D call TRBD1 (6 bases). Germline assignment: CDR1 SQVTM and CDR2 ANQGSEA. Trimming shortened V by 6 bases and J by 1 base, and 12 bases separated the two germline ends. This CDR3 spans 13 amino acids. The CDR3 region has the DNA TGCAGCGTGAGTGTGGGACAGAACACTGAAGCTTTCTTT. Translated: CSVSVGQNTEAFF. Full variable domain (remainder filled in from reference TRBV29-1 and TRBJ1-1): SAVISQKPSRDICQRGTSLTIQCQVDSQVTMMFWYRQQPGQSLTLIATANQGSEATYESGFVIDKFPISRPNLTFSTLTVSNMSPEDSSIYLCSVSVGQNTEAFFGQGTRLTVV.

CDR3 in DNA: TGTGCCAGTGGTGAGAACCGGGACAGGGTTCTCCAACGTCCCACAGATACGCAGTATTTT. It translates to CASGENRDRVLQRPTDTQYF. The chain employs TRBV19 and TRBJ2-3, with 9 bases identical to TRBD1. The V gene end was trimmed by 8 bases and the J gene end by 2 bases; junction bases not matched to a gene: 23. CDR3 length: 20 amino acids. Germline CDR1 and CDR2: LNHDA and SQIVND (reference sequence).

This chain joins TRBV2 and TRBJ1-2, with D tentatively TRBD1 (5 bases). V lost 3 bases and J 6 bases, leaving 14 bases between the germline ends. This CDR3 region has 14 residues. Germline CDR1 SNHLY, CDR2 FYNNEI. CDR3 region: CASSESREGNGYTF. CDR3 coding DNA: TGTGCCAGCAGTGAGTCCAGGGAAGGTAATGGCTACACCTTC.

This clone has just a few counts. The J gene is TRBJ1-2, the V gene TRBV6-1, with 12 positions matching TRBD1. This CDR3 is built from 14 residues. Trimming removed 8 bases from V and 4 bases from J; junction bases left unmatched: 5. Germline lookup yields CDR1 MNHNS and CDR2 SASEGT. DNA for the CDR3: TGTGCCAGCCGGGACAGGGGGCGCAGCTATGGCTACACCTTC. It translates to CASRDRGRSYGYTF.

The sample holds one count of this clone. This chain uses TRBV5-1 with TRBJ2-1; 11 bases fit TRBD2. J was trimmed by 2 bases and V by 0 bases; bases with no gene match: 7. The CDR3 consists of 18 residues. Germline assignment: CDR1 SGHRS and CDR2 YFSETQ. In nucleotides, the CDR3 is TGCGCCAGCAGCTTGGGCCCACTAGCGGGGGATACCTACAATGAGCAGTTCTTC. Protein product: CASSLGPLAGDTYNEQFF.

The chain carries TRBV15 and TRBJ1-1; D gene ambiguous. Deletions cut 1 base from V and 0 bases from J, with 9 bases between. Germline loops: CDR1 LNHNV, CDR2 YYDKDF (reference sequence). The CDR3 has 15 residues. The CDR3: CATSRVGGMNTEAFF. DNA of the CDR3: TGTGCCACCAGCAGAGTGGGAGGGATGAACACTGAAGCTTTCTTT.

This clone was counted only a few times. The chain has TRBV29-1 and TRBJ2-3; perhaps TRBD2 as D (6 bases). Between the trimmed V and J ends, which lost 0 bases and 6 bases, there was a span of 13 bases. This CDR3 contains 14 residues. Germline V gene data show CDR1 as SQVTM and CDR2 as ANQGSEA. This chain's CDR3 is CSVEDPQGGDTQYF. The CDR3 DNA follows: TGCAGCGTTGAAGATCCGCAGGGAGGCGATACGCAGTATTTT.